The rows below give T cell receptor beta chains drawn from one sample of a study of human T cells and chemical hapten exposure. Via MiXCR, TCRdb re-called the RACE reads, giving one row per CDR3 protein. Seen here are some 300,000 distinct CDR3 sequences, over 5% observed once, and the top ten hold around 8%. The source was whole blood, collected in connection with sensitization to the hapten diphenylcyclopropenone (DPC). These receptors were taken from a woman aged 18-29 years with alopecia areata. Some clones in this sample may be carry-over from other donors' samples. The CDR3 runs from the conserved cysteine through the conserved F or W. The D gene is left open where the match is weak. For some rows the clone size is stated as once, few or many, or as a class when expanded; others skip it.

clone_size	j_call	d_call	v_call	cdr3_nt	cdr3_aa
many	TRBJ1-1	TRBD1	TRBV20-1	TGCAGTGCACAGGGGGCGACGAACACTGAAGCTTTCTTT	CSAQGATNTEAFF
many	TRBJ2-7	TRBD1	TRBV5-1	TGCGCCAGCAGCTCTGGGACAGGGGAAAGCGAGCAGTACTTC	CASSSGTGESEQYF
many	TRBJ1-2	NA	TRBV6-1	TGTGGAGGGGGGAACTATGGCTACACCTTC	CGGGNYGYTF
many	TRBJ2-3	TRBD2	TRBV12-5	TGTGCTAGTGGTTTGAGGGGGACTAGTGGAGATACGCAGTATTTT	CASGLRGTSGDTQYF
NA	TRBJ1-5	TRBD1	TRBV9	TGTGCCAGCAGCGTAGACGAGGGACAGGGAGGACAGCCCCAGCATTTT	CASSVDEGQGGQPQHF
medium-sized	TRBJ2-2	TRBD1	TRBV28	TGTGCCAGCAGTACCCCCGTGACAGGGGTACTCTCCGGGGAGCTGTTTTTT	CASSTPVTGVLSGELFF
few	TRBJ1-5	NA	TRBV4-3	TGCGCCAGCAGCCAAGATCGGGGGGAGGATCAGCCCCAGCATTTT	CASSQDRGEDQPQHF
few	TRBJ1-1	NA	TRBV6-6	TGTGCCAGCAGTTACTCTTCACTGAACACTGAAGCTTTCTTT	CASSYSSLNTEAFF
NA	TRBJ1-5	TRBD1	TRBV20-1	TGCAGTGCTAGCGGGGACAGGAGGAGCAATCAGCCCCAGCATTTT	CSASGDRRSNQPQHF
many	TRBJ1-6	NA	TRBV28	TGTGCCAGCAGGCGGGCCGGCCCGACCCTCCACTTT	CASRRAGPTLHF
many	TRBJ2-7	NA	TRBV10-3	TGTGGGACGAAGGGTACGGCCTACGAGCAGTACTTC	CGTKGTAYEQYF
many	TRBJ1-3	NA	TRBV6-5	TGTGCCAGCAGTTACTCGGCACCAAACTCTGGAAACACCATATATTTT	CASSYSAPNSGNTIYF
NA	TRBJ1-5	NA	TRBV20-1	TGCAGTGCTAGAGCAGGGGTGAAACCCCAGCATTTT	CSARAGVKPQHF
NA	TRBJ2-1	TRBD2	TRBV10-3	TGTGCCATCAGTGAGCCTGGGGGGGTTACGGATGAGCAGTTCTTC	CAISEPGGVTDEQFF
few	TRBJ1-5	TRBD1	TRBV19	TGTGCCACCTTGGAACAGGGGGGCAATCAGCCCCAGCATTTT	CATLEQGGNQPQHF
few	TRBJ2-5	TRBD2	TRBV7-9	TGTGCCAGCAGCTCAGAGCGGGGGGAAGAGACCCAGTACTTC	CASSSERGEETQYF